This record concerns one T cell receptor beta chain sequence. Its antigen is unknown. This clone may be a read error of a much larger clone one base away. The V gene's germline CDR1 is SGHTA and CDR2 FQGNSA. The CDR3 is 16 residues long. The data originate from a study of molecular identifiers for immune sequencing clone quantification. Across the whole study: Sequencing covered four of five parts into which replicate RNA from around 20,000 or 100,000 naive CD8 cells was split. Study conclusions and caveats: Highly expanded clone sizes could end up underestimated if a barcode were shared by identical TCR molecules. Spike-in Jurkat TCR RNA from a single cell reportedly registered among roughly 1.1 million naive cells. Clones with over 20 RNA copies captured over 98% of effector molecules but under 1% of naive ones.

TCRdb re-called the PCR reads with MiXCR, one entry per CDR3 protein. The repertoire holds a few hundred thousand distinct CDR3 sequences, with less than 30% as singletons. The material sequenced was naive CD8+ T cells from blood, with Jurkat cell RNA spiked in. Subset given: FACS-sorted CD8+CD4-CCR7+CD45RA+ naive T cells. J is TRBJ2-4 and V is TRBV7-2, with D possibly TRBD1 on 6 matching bases. The TCR originated in a human donor in good health. Some libraries in this study had Jurkat cell RNA spiked in. In DNA, the CDR3 is TGTGCCAGCAGCCCCGGACAGAGCCTCGCCAAAAACATTCGGTACTTC. Amino acids: CASSPGQSLAKNIRYF. The whole variable domain, filled in from reference TRBV7-2 and TRBJ2-4, reads GAGVSQSPSNKVTEKGKDVELRCDPISGHTALYWYRQSLGQGLEFLIYFQGNSAPDKSGLPSDRFSAERTGGSVSTLTIQRTQQEDSAVYLCASSPGQSLAKNIRYFGAGTRLSVL.